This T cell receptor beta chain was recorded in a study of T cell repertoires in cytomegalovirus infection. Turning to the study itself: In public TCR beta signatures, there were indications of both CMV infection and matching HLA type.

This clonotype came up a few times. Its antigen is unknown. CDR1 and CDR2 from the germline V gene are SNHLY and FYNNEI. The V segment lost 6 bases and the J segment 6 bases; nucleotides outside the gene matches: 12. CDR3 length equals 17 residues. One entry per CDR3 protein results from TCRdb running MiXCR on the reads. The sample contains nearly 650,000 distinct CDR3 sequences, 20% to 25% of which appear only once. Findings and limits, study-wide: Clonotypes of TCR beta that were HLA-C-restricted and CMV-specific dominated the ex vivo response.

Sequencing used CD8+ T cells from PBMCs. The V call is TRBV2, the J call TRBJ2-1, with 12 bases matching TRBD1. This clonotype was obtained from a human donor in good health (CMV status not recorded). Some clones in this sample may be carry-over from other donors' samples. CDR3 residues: CASRPRGTGGQVNEQFF. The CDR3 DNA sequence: TGTGCCAGCAGACCCAGGGGGACAGGGGGCCAGGTCAATGAGCAGTTCTTC.